This TCR beta chain was found in a study of blood T cells in healthy people across ages. Findings and caveats of the study: PBMCs left unsorted prevented a conclusive naive versus antigen-experienced comparison. Roughly linear declines in TCR beta diversity per million T cells occurred with age.

This CDR3 comprises 16 residues. From germline, CDR1 is SGHTA and CDR2 FQGNSA. V was clipped by 3 bases and J by 0 bases, with 9 bases between them. Those donating, healthy Caucasian individuals from Russia, were aged about 6 to 95. PCR was performed a second time for roughly 7 to 11 cycles using a sample-barcoded 5' primer and a J-beta primer mix. All cDNA molecules were each tagged by a template-switch adaptor with 12 random nucleotides. TCRdb re-derived calls from the 5' RACE reads in MiXCR, one entry per CDR3 protein. The sample consists of under 1 million distinct CDR3 sequences, 40% to 50% of them appearing once. To note about this clonotype: The antigen remains undetermined.

Sequencing was performed on blood. V is TRBV7-2 and J is TRBJ2-6; D is unclear. The sequence came from a man in his 60s in good health. The CDR3 reads CASSFGPVSGANVLTF. The CDR3 bases are TGTGCCAGCAGCTTTGGACCCGTCTCTGGGGCCAACGTCCTGACTTTC.